This T cell receptor beta chain comes out of a study of shared clonotypes between healthy human individuals. Running of the assay took place at deep level. The table came from immunoSEQ multiplex PCR; TCRdb's copy has only in-frame clones and leaves some out. The sample consists of fewer than 1 million clones, 90% to 97% of them appearing once. Findings and limits, study-wide: Naive subsets typically showed greater estimated richness than memory subsets. Generation of non-shared clonotypes was less probable than generation of clonotypes shared by all four donors.

As defined, naive CD8 cells were CD45RO-negative and positively selected for CCR7, with terminally differentiated effector memory CD45RA+ cells excluded. This clone was observed a single time. No antigen is known for it. The J segment lost 3 bases and the V segment lost 4 bases, leaving 12 bases of the junction unmatched. This CDR3 region has 16 residues. The germline gives CDR1 MNHEY, CDR2 SMNVEV (reference sequence). The chain employs TRBV27 and TRBJ2-7; the match to TRBD1 covers 7 bases. The source of this sequence is a young man in good health. Material: naive CD8+ T cells sorted from blood. The chain's CDR3 is CASSSDRASWIYEQYF. The CDR3 region has the DNA TGTGCCAGCAGTTCTGACAGGGCCTCGTGGATCTACGAGCAGTACTTC.